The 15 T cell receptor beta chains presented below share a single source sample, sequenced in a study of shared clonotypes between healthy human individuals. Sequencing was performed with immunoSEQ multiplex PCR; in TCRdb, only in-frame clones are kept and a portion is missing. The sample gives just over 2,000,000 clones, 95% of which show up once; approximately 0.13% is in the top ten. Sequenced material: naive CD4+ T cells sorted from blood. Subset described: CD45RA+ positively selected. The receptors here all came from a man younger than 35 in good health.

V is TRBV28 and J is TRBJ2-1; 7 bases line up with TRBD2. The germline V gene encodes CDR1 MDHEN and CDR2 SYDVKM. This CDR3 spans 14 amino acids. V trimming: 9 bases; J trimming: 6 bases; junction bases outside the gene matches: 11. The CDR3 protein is CASRGGRVGNEQFF. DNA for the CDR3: TGTGCCAGTAGAGGCGGGAGAGTGGGCAATGAGCAGTTCTTC. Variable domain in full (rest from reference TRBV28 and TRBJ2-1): DVKVTQSSRYLVKRTGEKVFLECVQDMDHENMFWYRQDPGLGLRLIYFSYDVKMKEKGDIPEGYSVSREKKERFSLILESASTNQTSMYLCASRGGRVGNEQFFGPGTRLTVL.

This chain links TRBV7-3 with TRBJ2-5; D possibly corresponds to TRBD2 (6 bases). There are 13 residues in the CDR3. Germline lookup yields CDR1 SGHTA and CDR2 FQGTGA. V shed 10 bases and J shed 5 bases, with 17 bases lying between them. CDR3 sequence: CAITRRGTETQYF. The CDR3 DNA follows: TGTGCCATCACTAGACGGGGGACGGAGACCCAGTACTTC.

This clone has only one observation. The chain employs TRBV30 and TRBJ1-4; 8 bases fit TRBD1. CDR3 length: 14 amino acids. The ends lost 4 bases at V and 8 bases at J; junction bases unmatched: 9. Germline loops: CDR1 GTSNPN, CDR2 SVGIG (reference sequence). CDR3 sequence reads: CAWNMDRVGEKLFF. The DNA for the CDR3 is TGTGCCTGGAACATGGACAGGGTAGGAGAAAAACTGTTTTTT.

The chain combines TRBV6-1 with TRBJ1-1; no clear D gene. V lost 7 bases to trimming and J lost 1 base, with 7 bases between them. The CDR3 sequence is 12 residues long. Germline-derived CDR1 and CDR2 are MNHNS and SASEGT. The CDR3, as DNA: TGTGCCAGCAAACATGCGAACACTGAAGCTTTCTTT. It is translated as CASKHANTEAFF.

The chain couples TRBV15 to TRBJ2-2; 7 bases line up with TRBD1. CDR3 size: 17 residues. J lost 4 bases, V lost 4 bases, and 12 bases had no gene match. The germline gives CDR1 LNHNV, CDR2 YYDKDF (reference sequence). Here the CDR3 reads CATSNRFAGGVTGELFF. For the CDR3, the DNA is TGTGCCACCAGCAACCGGTTCGCAGGGGGAGTCACCGGGGAGCTGTTTTTT. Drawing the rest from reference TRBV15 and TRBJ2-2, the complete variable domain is DAMVIQNPRYQVTQFGKPVTLSCSQTLNHNVMYWYQQKSSQAPKLLFHYYDKDFNNEADTPDNFQSRRPNTSFCFLDIRSPGLGDTAMYLCATSNRFAGGVTGELFFGEGSRLTVL.

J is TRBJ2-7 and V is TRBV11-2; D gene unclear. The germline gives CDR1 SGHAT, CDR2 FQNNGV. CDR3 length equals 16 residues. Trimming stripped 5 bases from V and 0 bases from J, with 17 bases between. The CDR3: CASSLRTAESSYEQYF. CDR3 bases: TGTGCCAGCAGCCTGAGGACGGCGGAGAGCTCCTACGAGCAGTACTTC.

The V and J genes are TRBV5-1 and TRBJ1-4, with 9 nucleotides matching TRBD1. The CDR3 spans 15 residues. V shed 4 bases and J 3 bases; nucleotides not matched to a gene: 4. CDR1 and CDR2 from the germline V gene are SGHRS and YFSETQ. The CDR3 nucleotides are TGCGCCAGCAGCGCGGACAGGGGCGCTAATGAAAAACTGTTTTTT. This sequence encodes CASSADRGANEKLFF.

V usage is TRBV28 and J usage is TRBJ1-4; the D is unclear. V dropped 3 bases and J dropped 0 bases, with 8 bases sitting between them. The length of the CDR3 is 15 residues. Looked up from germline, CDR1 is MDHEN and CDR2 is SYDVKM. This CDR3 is CASSFHGATNEKLFF. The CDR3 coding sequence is TGTGCCAGCAGTTTCCACGGGGCAACTAATGAAAAACTGTTTTTT.

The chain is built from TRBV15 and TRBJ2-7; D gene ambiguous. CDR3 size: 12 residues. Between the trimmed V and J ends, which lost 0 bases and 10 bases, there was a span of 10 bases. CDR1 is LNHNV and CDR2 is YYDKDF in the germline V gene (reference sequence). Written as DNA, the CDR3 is TGTGCCACCAGCAGAGATTGGGCCGGTCAGTACTTC. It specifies CATSRDWAGQYF.

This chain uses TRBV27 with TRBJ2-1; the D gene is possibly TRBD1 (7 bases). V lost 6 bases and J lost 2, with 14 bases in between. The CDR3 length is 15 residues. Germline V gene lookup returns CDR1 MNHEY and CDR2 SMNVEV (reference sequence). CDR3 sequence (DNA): TGTGCCAGCAGCTCATCAGGGGGGACCTACAATGAGCAGTTCTTC. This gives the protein CASSSSGGTYNEQFF.

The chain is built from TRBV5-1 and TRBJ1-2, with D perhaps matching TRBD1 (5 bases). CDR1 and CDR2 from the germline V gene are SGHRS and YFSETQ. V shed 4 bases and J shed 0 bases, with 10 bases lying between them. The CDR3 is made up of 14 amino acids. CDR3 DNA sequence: TGCGCCAGCAGCGAGACAGCTGCTAACTATGGCTACACCTTC. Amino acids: CASSETAANYGYTF.

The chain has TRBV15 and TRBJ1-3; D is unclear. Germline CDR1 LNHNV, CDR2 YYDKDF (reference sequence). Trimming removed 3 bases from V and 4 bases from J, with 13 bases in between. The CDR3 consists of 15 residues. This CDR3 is CATSRDLNSGNTIYF. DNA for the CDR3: TGTGCCACCAGCAGGGACCTAAATTCGGGAAACACCATATATTTT.

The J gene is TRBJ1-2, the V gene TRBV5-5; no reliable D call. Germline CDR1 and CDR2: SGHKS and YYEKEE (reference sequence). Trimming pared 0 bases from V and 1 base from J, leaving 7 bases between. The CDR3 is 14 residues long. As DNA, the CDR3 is TGTGCCAGCAGCTTGGTTTGGAGTAACTATGGCTACACCTTC. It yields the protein CASSLVWSNYGYTF.

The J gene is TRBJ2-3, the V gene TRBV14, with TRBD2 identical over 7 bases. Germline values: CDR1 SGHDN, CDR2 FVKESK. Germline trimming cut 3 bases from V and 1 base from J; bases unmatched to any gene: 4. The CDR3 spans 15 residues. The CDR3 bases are TGTGCCAGCAGCCAGAGGGCGGGGGGCACAGATACGCAGTATTTT. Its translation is CASSQRAGGTDTQYF.

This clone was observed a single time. CDR3 DNA: TGTGCCAGCAGCTCGCCCTATAGGGCGCCTAACGCCACAGATACGCAGTATTTT. It codes for CASSSPYRAPNATDTQYF. The rearrangement joins TRBV11-2 to TRBJ2-3; D remains ambiguous. The CDR3 sequence is 18 residues long. Germline CDR1 is SGHAT and CDR2 is FQNNGV. The V and J ends lost 4 bases and 2 bases respectively, with 22 bases between them.